In its sample, the clone carrying this T cell receptor beta chain was seen once. Authors' processing steps: From reference gene primer amplification, estimates of nucleated cell counts were derived. The method was immunoSEQ multiplex PCR; TCRdb's version includes in-frame clones alone and lacks a portion of them. V, J and clone size reflect that table, while D and trimming were determined from the DNA. There are some 73,000 clones in the sample; over 70% occur only once, and approximately 24% lies in the top ten. The source of the sample is a study of blood T cell repertoires in COVID-19. For the study at large: Sites across the United States, Italy and Spain contributed samples from acute and convalescent COVID-19.

The specimen was peripheral blood. The clonotype comes from a man aged 60 to 75 with acute or convalescent COVID-19.

CDR3 region: CASSLRGGAWGVEETQYF. DNA for the CDR3: TGTGCCAGCAGCTTGCGTGGGGGGGCTTGGGGCGTCGAAGAGACCCAGTACTTC. The chain is built from TRBV7-9 and TRBJ2-5; a weak D match, TRBD2 (7 bases). Trimming removed 3 bases at V and 3 bases at J, with 23 bases between. There are 18 residues in the CDR3. Germline V gene data show CDR1 as SEHNR and CDR2 as FQNEAQ (reference sequence).